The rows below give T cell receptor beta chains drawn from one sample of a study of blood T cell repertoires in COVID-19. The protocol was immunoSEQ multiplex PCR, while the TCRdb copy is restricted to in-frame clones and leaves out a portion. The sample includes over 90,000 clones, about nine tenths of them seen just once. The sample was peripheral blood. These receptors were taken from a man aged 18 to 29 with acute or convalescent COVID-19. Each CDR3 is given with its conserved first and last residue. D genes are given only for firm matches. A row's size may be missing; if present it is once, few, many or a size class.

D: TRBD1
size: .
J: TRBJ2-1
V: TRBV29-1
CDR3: CSLRQGYLNEQFF
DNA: TGCAGCCTCCGACAGGGGTATCTCAATGAGCAGTTCTTC

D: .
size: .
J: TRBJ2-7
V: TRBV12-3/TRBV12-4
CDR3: CASSLGGAGLGYF
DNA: TGTGCCAGCAGTTTAGGGGGTGCAGGGCTCGGATACTTC

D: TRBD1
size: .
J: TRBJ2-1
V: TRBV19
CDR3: CASSILTGTGNNEQFF
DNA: TGTGCCAGTAGTATCCTCACCGGGACAGGGAACAATGAGCAGTTCTTC

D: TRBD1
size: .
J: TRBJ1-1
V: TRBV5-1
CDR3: CASSPLGTENTEAFF
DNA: TGCGCCAGCAGCCCTCTGGGGACAGAGAACACTGAAGCTTTCTTT

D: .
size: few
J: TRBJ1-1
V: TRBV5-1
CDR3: CASSFQGKAFF
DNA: TGCGCCAGCAGCTTTCAGGGCAAAGCTTTCTTT

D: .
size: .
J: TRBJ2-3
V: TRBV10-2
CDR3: CASSEIGMLSSTDTQYF
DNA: TGCGCCAGCAGTGAGATCGGGATGCTATCTAGCACAGATACGCAGTATTTT

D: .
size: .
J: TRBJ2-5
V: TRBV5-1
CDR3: CASSSGGTARETQYF
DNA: TGCGCCAGCAGCTCTGGGGGGACTGCCCGGGAGACCCAGTACTTC

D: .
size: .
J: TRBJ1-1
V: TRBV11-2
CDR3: CASSRDRQAPEAFF
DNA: TGTGCCAGCAGCCGTGATCGACAGGCTCCTGAAGCTTTCTTT

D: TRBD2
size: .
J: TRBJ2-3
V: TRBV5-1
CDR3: CASTKREASTDTQYF
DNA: TGCGCCAGCACCAAGCGGGAGGCTTCCACAGATACGCAGTATTTT

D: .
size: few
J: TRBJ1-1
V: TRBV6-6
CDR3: CASSNWDTPRNTEAFF
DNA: TGTGCCAGCAGTAACTGGGACACCCCTCGGAACACTGAAGCTTTCTTT

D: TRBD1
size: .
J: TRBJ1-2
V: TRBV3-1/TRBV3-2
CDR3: CASSPSGGRGYTF
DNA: TGTGCCAGCAGCCCCTCAGGGGGCCGCGGCTACACCTTC

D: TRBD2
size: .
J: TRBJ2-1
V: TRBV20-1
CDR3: CSASTLAGSYNEQFF
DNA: TGCAGTGCTAGTACTCTAGCGGGCAGTTACAATGAGCAGTTCTTC

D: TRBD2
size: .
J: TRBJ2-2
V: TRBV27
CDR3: CASKRGVGTGELFF
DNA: TGTGCCAGCAAGCGGGGGGTAGGAACCGGGGAGCTGTTTTTT

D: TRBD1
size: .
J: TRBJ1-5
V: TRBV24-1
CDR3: CATSEGTGQGYNQPQHF
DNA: TGTGCCACCAGTGAGGGAACGGGACAGGGATACAATCAGCCCCAGCATTTT

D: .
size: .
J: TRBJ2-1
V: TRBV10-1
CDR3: CASSGGAPYNEQFF
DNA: TGCGCCAGCAGTGGGGGAGCACCCTACAATGAGCAGTTCTTC

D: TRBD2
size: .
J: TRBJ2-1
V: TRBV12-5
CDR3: CASGSGLAVEQFF
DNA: TGTGCTAGTGGTTCGGGACTAGCGGTGGAGCAGTTCTTC

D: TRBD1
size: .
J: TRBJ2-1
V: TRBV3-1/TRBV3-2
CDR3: CASSQRDRENEQFF
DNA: TGTGCCAGCAGCCAAAGGGACAGGGAAAATGAGCAGTTCTTC

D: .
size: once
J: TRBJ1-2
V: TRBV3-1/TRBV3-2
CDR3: CASRPGMSWQNYGYTF
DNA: TGTGCCAGCAGGCCAGGGATGTCATGGCAGAACTATGGCTACACCTTC

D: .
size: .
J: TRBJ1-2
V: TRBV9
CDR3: CASSVAANYGYTF
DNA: TGTGCCAGCAGCGTAGCCGCTAACTATGGCTACACCTTC

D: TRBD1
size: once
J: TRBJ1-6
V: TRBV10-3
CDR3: CAISESGTGGKSPLHF
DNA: TGTGCCATCAGTGAGTCGGGGACAGGGGGCAAGTCACCCCTCCACTTT

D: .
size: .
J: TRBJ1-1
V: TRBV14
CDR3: CASSQEGRTGKAFF
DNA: TGTGCCAGCAGCCAAGAGGGGCGAACAGGGAAAGCTTTCTTT

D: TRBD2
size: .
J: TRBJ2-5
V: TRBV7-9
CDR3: CASSSRTSGGFEGETQYF
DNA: TGTGCCAGCAGCTCCCGGACTAGCGGGGGGTTTGAGGGGGAGACCCAGTACTTC

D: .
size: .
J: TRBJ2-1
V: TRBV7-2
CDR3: CASSLRADHYNEQFF
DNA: TGTGCCAGCAGCTTAAGAGCGGACCACTACAATGAGCAGTTCTTC

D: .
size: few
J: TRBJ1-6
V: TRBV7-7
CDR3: CASSRTDNSPLHF
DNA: TGTGCCAGCAGCCGGACTGATAATTCACCCCTCCACTTT

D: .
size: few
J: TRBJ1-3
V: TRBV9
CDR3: CASSVDQGTTGNTIYF
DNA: TGTGCCAGCAGCGTAGATCAGGGGACGACAGGAAACACCATATATTTT

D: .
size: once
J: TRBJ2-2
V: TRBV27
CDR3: CASSLGWSGTGELFF
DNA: TGTGCCAGCAGTTTAGGCTGGTCGGGCACCGGGGAGCTGTTTTTT

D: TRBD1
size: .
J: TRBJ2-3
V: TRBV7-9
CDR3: CASRPPWGQSSTDTQYF
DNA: TGTGCCAGCAGGCCTCCTTGGGGACAGTCTAGCACAGATACGCAGTATTTT

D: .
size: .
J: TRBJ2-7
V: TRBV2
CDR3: CASSKLYEQYF
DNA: TGTGCCAGCAGTAAACTATACGAGCAGTACTTC

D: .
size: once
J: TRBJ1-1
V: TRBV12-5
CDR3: CASGRGLPNTEAFF
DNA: TGTGCTAGTGGCCGAGGACTTCCGAACACTGAAGCTTTCTTT

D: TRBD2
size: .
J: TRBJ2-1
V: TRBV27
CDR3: CASRLAGRNEQFF
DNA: TGTGCCAGCAGACTAGCGGGAAGAAATGAGCAGTTCTTC

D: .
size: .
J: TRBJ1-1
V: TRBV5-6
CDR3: CASSLGGEDTEAFF
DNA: TGTGCCAGCAGCTTGGGTGGGGAGGACACTGAAGCTTTCTTT

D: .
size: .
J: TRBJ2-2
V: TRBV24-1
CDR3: CATSDLLGDTGELFF
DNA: TGTGCCACCAGTGATTTGCTCGGGGACACCGGGGAGCTGTTTTTT

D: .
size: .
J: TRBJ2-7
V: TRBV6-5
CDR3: CASTRAGAIYEQYF
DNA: TGTGCCAGCACGCGGGCAGGGGCGATTTACGAGCAGTACTTC

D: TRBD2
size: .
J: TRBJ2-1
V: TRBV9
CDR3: CASSFGGTSLYNEQFF
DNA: TGTGCCAGCAGCTTTGGAGGGACTAGTCTCTACAATGAGCAGTTCTTC

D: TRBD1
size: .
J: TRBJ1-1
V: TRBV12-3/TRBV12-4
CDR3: CASTGTARAEAFF
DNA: TGTGCCAGCACCGGGACAGCCCGGGCTGAAGCTTTCTTT

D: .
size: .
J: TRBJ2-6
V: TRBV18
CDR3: CASSDRANVLTF
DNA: TGTGCCAGCTCCGACAGGGCCAACGTCCTGACTTTC

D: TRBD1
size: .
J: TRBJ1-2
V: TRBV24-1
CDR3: CATSDLSTGMGYTF
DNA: TGTGCCACCAGTGACCTATCGACAGGGATGGGCTACACCTTC

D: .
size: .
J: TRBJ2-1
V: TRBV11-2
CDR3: CASSSLLREPYNEQFF
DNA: TGTGCCAGCAGCTCGTTGTTGCGGGAACCTTACAATGAGCAGTTCTTC

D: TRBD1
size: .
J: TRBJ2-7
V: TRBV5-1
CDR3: CASKSTGSYEQYF
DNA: TGCGCCAGCAAGTCGACAGGGTCTTACGAGCAGTACTTC

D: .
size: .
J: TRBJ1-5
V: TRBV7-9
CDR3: CASSLGRGNQPQHF
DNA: TGTGCCAGCAGCTTAGGCAGGGGTAATCAGCCCCAGCATTTT

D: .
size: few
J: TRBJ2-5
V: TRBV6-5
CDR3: CASSFRGTQYF
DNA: TGTGCCAGCAGTTTTAGAGGGACCCAGTACTTC

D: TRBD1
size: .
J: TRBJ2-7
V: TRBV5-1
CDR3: CASSLGTGANEQYF
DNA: TGCGCCAGCAGCTTGGGGACAGGGGCTAACGAGCAGTACTTC

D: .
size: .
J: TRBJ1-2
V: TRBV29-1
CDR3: CSAEKELTTYGYTF
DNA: TGCAGCGCAGAGAAAGAGTTGACTACTTATGGCTACACCTTC